This T cell receptor (beta chain) appears in the sequencing data of a study of blood T cell repertoires in COVID-19. Whole-study context: The United States, Italy and Spain provided the acute and convalescent COVID-19 samples.

Per the study methods: Reference gene primers were amplified, and this amplification served to estimate nucleated cell counts. TCRdb's table, derived via immunoSEQ multiplex PCR, lists solely in-frame clones and lacks some. That table furnishes V, J and clone size, whereas the DNA furnished D and trimming. In the table there are fewer than 350,000 clones, roughly 86% of which are singletons. Enrolled through a virtual design, the participants were between roughly 18 and 89 years of age and came from fewer than 30 US areas. In Cohort 3, a recovered donor had either two negative PCRs, clearance, or symptom resolution. CDR3 length: 16 residues. The V and J ends lost 1 base and 5 bases respectively, with 17 bases between them. The germline gives CDR1 SGDLS, CDR2 YYNGEE.

The sample comprised PBMCs or T cells enriched from blood (not recorded which). This receptor was identified in a woman between 25 and 40 years old who had recovered from COVID-19. V gene TRBV9 combines with J gene TRBJ2-3; a possible D gene is TRBD2 (6 bases). CDR3 protein: CASSVTGLSLLDTQYF. In nucleotides, the CDR3 is TGTGCCAGCAGCGTAACGGGACTCAGTCTTTTAGATACGCAGTATTTT.